Given below is one T cell receptor beta chain in context. The antigen remains unidentified. Profiling relied on immunoSEQ multiplex PCR, and the TCRdb table lists in-frame clones only, not all of them. Of approximately 2,000,000 clones listed, 80% to 95% were seen once; the top ten hold about 1.6%. It was CD45RO-negative cells, positively selected for CCR7, that made up naive CD8 cells, with terminally differentiated effector memory CD45RA+ cells excluded. Germline CDR1 reads MDHEN; CDR2 reads SYDVKM. The length of the CDR3 is 15 residues. Trimming took 6 bases from V and 0 from J; bases not matched to a gene: 7. The data stem from a study of shared clonotypes between healthy human individuals. General study points: Only blood samples were collected, and tissue repertoires likely differ. It was the non-shared clonotypes that had lower generation probabilities than clonotypes shared by all four donors.

The receptor's source is a man between 18 and 29 years old in good health. Some clones in this sample may be carry-over from other donors' samples. Sample: naive CD8+ T cells from PBMCs. This sequence joins TRBV28 and TRBJ1-2, with 7 bases matching TRBD1. CDR3 amino acids: CASRNDREANYGYTF. CDR3 sequence (DNA): TGTGCCAGCAGAAACGACAGGGAGGCTAACTATGGCTACACCTTC.